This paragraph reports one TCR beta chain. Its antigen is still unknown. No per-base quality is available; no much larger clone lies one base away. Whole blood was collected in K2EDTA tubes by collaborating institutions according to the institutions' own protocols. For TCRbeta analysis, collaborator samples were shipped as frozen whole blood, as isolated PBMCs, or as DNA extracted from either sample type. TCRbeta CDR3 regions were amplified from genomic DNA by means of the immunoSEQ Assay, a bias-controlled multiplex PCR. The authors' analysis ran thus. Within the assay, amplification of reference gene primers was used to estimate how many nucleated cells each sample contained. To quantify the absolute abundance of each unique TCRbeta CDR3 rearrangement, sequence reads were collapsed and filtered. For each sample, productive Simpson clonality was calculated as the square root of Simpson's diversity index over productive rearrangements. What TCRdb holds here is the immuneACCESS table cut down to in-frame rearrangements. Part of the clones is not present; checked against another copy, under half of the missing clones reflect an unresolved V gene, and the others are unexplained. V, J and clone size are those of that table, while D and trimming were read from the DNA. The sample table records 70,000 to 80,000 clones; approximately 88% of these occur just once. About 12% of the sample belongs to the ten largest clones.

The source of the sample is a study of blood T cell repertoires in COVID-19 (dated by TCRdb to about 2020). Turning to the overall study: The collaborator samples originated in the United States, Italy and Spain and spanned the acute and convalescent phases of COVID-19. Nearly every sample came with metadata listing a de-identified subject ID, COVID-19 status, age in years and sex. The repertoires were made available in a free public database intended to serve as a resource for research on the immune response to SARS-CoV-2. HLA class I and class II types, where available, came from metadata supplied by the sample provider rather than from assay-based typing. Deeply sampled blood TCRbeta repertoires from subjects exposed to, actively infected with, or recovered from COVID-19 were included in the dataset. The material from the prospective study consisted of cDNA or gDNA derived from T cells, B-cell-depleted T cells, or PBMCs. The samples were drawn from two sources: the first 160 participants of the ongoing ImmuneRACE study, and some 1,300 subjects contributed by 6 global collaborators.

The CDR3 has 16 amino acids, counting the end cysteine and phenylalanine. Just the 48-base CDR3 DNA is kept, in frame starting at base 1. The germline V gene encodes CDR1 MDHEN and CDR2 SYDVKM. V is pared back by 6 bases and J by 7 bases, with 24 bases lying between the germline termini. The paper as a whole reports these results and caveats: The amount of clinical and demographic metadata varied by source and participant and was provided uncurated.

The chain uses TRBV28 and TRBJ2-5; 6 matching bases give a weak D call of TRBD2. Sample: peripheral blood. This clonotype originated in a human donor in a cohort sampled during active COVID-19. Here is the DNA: TGTGCCAGCAGCCCCTCCACCCTAGGGCTGGGAGGGACCCAGTACTTC. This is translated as CASSPSTLGLGGTQYF.